This T cell receptor (beta chain) was profiled in a study of a mutant IDH1 vaccine in newly diagnosed glioma. Concerning this clone: What it binds is not known.

TCRdb keeps only in-frame clones here, not all; method: immunoSEQ multiplex PCR. The sample has about 24,000 clones, roughly 85% seen once. CDR3 size: 15 residues. V dropped 1 base and J dropped 3; count of bases not matched to a gene: 3. Germline loops: CDR1 SGHAT, CDR2 FQNNGV. Time point meaning: week 11, during vaccination. What each vaccine dose contained was 300 ug of mutant IDH1 20-mer peptide, accompanied by topical imiquimod. The source of this sequence is a middle-aged man with glioma. This chain links TRBV11-2 with TRBJ2-1, with 7 bases aligning to TRBD2. Sequenced material: PBMCs, taken from a glioma patient whose treatment included an IDH1 peptide vaccine. The CDR3 bases are TGTGCCAGCAGCTTAGCTCTAGCGGACTACAATGAGCAGTTCTTC. The encoded protein is CASSLALADYNEQFF.